This TCR beta chain was recorded in a study of cytomegalovirus exposure and HLA in healthy donors. The PCR made use of 60 Vbeta and 13 Jbeta primers. Method: immunoSEQ multiplex PCR; TCRdb's copy keeps in-frame clones and lacks some. The repertoire holds about 120,000 clones, with about 81% as singletons. Participants comprised healthy donors of bone marrow. This clone was recorded a few times. J lost 0 bases, V lost 7 bases, and 6 bases had no gene match. Germline CDR1 reads MNHNS; CDR2 reads SASEGT. This CDR3 is 15 amino acids long. The source of this sequence is a man aged 35-49 years in good health and CMV-seronegative. The chain is built from TRBV6-1 and TRBJ1-1; 9 bases are shared with TRBD1. The specimen was PBMCs. The chain's CDR3 is CASTSGTGLNTEAFF. CDR3 nucleotide sequence: TGTGCCAGCACATCCGGGACAGGGCTGAACACTGAAGCTTTCTTT.